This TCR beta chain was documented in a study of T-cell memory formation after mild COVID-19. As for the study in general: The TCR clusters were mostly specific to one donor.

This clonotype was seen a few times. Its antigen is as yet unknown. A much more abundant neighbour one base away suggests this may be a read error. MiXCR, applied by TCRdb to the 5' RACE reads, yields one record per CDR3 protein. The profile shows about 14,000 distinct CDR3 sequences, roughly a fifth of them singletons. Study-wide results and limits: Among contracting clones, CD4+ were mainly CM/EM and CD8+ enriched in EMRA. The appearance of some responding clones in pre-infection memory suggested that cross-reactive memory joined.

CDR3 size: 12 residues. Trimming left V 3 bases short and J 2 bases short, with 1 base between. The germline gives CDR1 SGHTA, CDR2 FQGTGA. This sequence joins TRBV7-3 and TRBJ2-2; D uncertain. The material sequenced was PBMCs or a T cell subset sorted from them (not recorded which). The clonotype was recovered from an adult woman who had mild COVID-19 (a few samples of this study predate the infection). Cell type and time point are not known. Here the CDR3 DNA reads TGTGCCAGCAGCTTCAACACCGGGGAGCTGTTTTTT. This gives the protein CASSFNTGELFF. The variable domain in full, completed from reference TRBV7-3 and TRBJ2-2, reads GAGVSQTPSNKVTEKGKYVELRCDPISGHTALYWYRQSLGQGPEFLIYFQGTGAADDSGLPNDRFFAVRPEGSVSTLKIQRTERGDSAVYLCASSFNTGELFFGEGSRLTVL.